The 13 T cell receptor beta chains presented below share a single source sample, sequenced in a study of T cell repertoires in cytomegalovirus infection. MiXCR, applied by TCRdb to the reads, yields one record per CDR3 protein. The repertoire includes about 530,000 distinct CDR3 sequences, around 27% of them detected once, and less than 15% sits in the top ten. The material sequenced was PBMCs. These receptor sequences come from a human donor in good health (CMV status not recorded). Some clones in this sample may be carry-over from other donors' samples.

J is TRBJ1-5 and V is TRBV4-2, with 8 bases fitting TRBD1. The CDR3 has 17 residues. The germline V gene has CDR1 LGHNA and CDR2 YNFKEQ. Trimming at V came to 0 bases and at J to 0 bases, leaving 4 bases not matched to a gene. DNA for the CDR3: TGTGCCAGCAGCCAAGAACAGGGGGTTTATAGCAATCAGCCCCAGCATTTT. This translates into CASSQEQGVYSNQPQHF.

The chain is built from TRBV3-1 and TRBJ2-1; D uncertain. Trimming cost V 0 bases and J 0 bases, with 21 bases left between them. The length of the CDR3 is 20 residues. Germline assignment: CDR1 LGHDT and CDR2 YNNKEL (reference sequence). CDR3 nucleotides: TGTGCCAGCAGCCAAGACCGAACTCTTCGAAAAGTCAGCTCCTACAATGAGCAGTTCTTC. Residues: CASSQDRTLRKVSSYNEQFF.

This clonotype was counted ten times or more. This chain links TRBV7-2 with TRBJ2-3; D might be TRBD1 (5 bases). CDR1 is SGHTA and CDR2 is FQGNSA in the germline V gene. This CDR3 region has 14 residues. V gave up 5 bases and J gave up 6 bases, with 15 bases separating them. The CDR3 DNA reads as TGTGCCAGCAGCACCCCCCAGGGATTTGATACGCAGTATTTT. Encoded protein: CASSTPQGFDTQYF.

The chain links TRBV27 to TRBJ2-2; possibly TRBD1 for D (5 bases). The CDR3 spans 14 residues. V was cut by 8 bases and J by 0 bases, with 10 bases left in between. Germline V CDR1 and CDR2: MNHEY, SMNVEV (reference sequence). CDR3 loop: CASSGMANTGELFF. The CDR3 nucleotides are TGTGCCAGCTCAGGGATGGCGAACACCGGGGAGCTGTTTTTT.

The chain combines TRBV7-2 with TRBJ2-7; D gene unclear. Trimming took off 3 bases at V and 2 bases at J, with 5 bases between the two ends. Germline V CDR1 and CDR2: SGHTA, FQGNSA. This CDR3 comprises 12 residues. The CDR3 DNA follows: TGTGCCAGCAGCTTGGAACCCTACGAGCAGTACTTC. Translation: CASSLEPYEQYF.

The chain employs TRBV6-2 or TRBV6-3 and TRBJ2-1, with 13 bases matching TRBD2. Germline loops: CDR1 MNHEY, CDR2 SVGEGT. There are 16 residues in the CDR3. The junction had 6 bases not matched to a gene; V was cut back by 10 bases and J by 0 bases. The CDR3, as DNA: TGTGCCACCACCGGGACTAGCGGGATCTCCTACAATGAGCAGTTCTTC. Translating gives CATTGTSGISYNEQFF.

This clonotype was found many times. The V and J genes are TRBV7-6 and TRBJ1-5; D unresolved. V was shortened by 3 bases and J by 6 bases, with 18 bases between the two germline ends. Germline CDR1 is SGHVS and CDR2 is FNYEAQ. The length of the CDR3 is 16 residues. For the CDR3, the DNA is TGTGCCAGCAGCTTGCGCGACGGGCGTCAAGGTCAGCCCCAGCATTTT. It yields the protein CASSLRDGRQGQPQHF.

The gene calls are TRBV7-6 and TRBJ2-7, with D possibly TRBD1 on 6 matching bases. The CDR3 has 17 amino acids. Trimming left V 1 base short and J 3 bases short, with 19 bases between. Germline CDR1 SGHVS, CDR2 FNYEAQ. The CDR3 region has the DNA TGTGCCAGCAGCTTAGAAGCGCGACAGGTCAATGGCTACGAGCAGTACTTC. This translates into CASSLEARQVNGYEQYF. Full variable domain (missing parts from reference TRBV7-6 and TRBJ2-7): GAGVSQSPRYKVTKRGQDVALRCDPISGHVSLYWYRQALGQGPEFLTYFNYEAQQDKSGLPNDRFSAERPEGSISTLTIQRTEQRDSAMYRCASSLEARQVNGYEQYFGPGTRLTVT.

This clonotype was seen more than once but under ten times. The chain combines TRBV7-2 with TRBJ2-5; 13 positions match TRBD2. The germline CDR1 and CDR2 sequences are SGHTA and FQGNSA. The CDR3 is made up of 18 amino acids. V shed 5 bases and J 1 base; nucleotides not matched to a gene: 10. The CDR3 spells CASSPQGLAGSPQETQYF. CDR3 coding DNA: TGTGCCAGCAGCCCGCAGGGACTAGCGGGATCACCCCAAGAGACCCAGTACTTC.

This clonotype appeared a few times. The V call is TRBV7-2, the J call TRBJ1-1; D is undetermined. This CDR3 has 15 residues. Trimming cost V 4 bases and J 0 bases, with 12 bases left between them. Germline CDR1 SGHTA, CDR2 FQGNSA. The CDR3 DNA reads TGTGCCAGCAGCTCTAGGGCGTTAATGAACACTGAAGCTTTCTTT. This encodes CASSSRALMNTEAFF. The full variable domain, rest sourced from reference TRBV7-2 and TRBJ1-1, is GAGVSQSPSNKVTEKGKDVELRCDPISGHTALYWYRQSLGQGLEFLIYFQGNSAPDKSGLPSDRFSAERTGGSVSTLTIQRTQQEDSAVYLCASSSRALMNTEAFFGQGTRLTVV.

The CDR3 region has the DNA TGTGCCAGCAGTTTTCCGGGGATCTATGGCTACACCTTC. This sequence encodes CASSFPGIYGYTF. The chain carries TRBV12-3 or TRBV12-4 and TRBJ1-2; D is unresolved. This CDR3 has 13 residues. Trimming took off 3 bases at V and 4 bases at J, with 9 bases between the two ends.

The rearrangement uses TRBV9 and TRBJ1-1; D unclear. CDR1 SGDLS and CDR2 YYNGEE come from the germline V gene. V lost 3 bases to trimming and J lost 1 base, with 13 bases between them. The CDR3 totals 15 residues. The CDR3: CASSEALHKNTEAFF. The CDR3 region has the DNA TGTGCCAGCAGCGAAGCCCTACATAAGAACACTGAAGCTTTCTTT.

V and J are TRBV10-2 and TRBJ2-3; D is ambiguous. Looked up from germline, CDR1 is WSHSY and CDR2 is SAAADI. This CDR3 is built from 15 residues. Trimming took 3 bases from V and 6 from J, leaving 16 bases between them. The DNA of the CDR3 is TGCGCCAGCAGTGAAAGTATCCGAGTCGGGGATACGCAGTATTTT. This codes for CASSESIRVGDTQYF.